This entry lists 29 T cell receptor beta chains sequenced from one sample in a study of shared clonotypes between healthy human individuals. Profiled with immunoSEQ multiplex PCR; TCRdb holds only in-frame clones, not every one. Of fewer than 3 million clones in the sample, roughly 90% were seen once. Sample: naive CD4+ T cells from PBMCs. Subset in this sample: CD45RA+ positively selected. These receptors were collected from a man between 18 and 29 years old in good health. Some clones in this sample may be carry-over from other donors' samples.

This chain joins TRBV28 and TRBJ1-1; TRBD1 is a possible D gene (5 bases). Deletions cut 3 bases from V and 3 bases from J, with 11 bases between. The length of the CDR3 is 14 residues. The germline V gene encodes CDR1 MDHEN and CDR2 SYDVKM. CDR3 DNA sequence: TGTGCCAGCAGTTTCGGGGGATCTGACACTGAAGCTTTCTTT. It codes for CASSFGGSDTEAFF.

V usage is TRBV4-3 and J usage is TRBJ2-5; D is undetermined. Trimming cost V 0 bases and J 4 bases, with 15 bases left between them. This CDR3 has 16 residues. The V gene's germline CDR1 is LGHNA and CDR2 YSLEER. CDR3 DNA sequence: TGCGCCAGCAGCCAAGATTTCGGTGGAGCTCGAGAGACCCAGTACTTC. Translation: CASSQDFGGARETQYF.

This chain connects TRBV2 to TRBJ2-2; TRBD2 is a possible D gene (5 bases). Between the trimmed V and J ends, which lost 6 bases and 6 bases, there was a span of 14 bases. The CDR3 consists of 14 residues. Germline V gene data show CDR1 as SNHLY and CDR2 as FYNNEI. CDR3 DNA: TGTGCCAGCAGGTCGGGATTGGACTCCGGGGAGCTGTTTTTT. The encoded protein is CASRSGLDSGELFF.

CDR3 sequence: CASRALTGFEANTEAFF. For the CDR3, the DNA is TGTGCCAGCAGGGCTTTAACAGGGTTCGAAGCGAACACTGAAGCTTTCTTT. This chain connects TRBV2 to TRBJ1-1, with a tentative D call TRBD1 (6 bases). Looked up from germline, CDR1 is SNHLY and CDR2 is FYNNEI. This CDR3 contains 17 residues. V lost 6 bases and J lost 1, with 21 bases in between.

The chain joins TRBV9 to TRBJ2-7; 9 bases match TRBD2. Losses at the gene ends were 0 bases for V and 6 bases for J; bases not matched to a gene: 4. The germline V gene encodes CDR1 SGDLS and CDR2 YYNGEE. The CDR3 runs 14 residues. This chain's CDR3 is CASSVGGRAGEQYF. The CDR3 DNA reads as TGTGCCAGCAGCGTAGGCGGGAGGGCGGGCGAGCAGTACTTC. Based on the CDR3 plus reference TRBV9 and TRBJ2-7, the full variable domain is DSGVTQTPKHLITATGQRVTLRCSPRSGDLSVYWYQQSLDQGLQFLIQYYNGEERAKGNILERFSAQQFPDLHSELNLSSLELGDSALYFCASSVGGRAGEQYFGPGTRLTVT.

The V call is TRBV5-1, the J call TRBJ1-2; D uncertain. The V gene's germline CDR1 is SGHRS and CDR2 YFSETQ. The CDR3 is 14 residues long. V dropped 2 bases and J dropped 6 bases, with 14 bases sitting between them. CDR3 amino acids: CASSFGSSGNGYTF. CDR3 nucleotides: TGCGCCAGCAGCTTTGGGTCTTCGGGGAATGGCTACACCTTC.

This clone appeared a single time. J is TRBJ2-1 and V is TRBV19, with 8 bases that match TRBD2. V lost 7 bases and J lost 8; bases outside the gene matches: 7. Germline CDR1 is LNHDA and CDR2 is SQIVND (reference sequence). The CDR3 length is 13 residues. CDR3 sequence: CASTTPGGDEQFF. In DNA form, the CDR3 reads TGTGCCAGTACCACCCCGGGGGGGGATGAGCAGTTCTTC.

V gene TRBV1 combines with J gene TRBJ2-5; TRBD2, the D gene given by the table, was not confirmed from the DNA. TRBV1 is labeled a pseudogene. The length of the CDR3 is 14 residues. The chain's CDR3 is CTIVIRRNQETQYF. DNA of the CDR3: TGCACCATCGTGATCAGGAGGAACCAAGAGACCCAGTACTTC.

The chain has TRBV19 and TRBJ2-3; perhaps TRBD2 as D (6 bases). The V end lost 2 bases, the J end lost 1 base, and 10 bases lay between the germline ends. The CDR3 totals 15 residues. Germline CDR1 LNHDA, CDR2 SQIVND (reference sequence). CDR3 region: CASSIPGLGTDTQYF. The CDR3 DNA sequence: TGTGCCAGTAGTATACCGGGACTGGGCACAGATACGCAGTATTTT.

The V and J genes are TRBV28 and TRBJ2-2, with D perhaps given as TRBD1 or TRBD2 (6 bases each). CDR1 and CDR2 from the germline V gene are MDHEN and SYDVKM. Trimming took off 5 bases at V and 5 bases at J, with 15 bases between the two ends. The CDR3 is 15 amino acids. The CDR3 is CASSTPWRGTGELFF. DNA of the CDR3: TGTGCCAGCAGTACCCCGTGGAGGGGGACCGGGGAGCTGTTTTTT.

This chain uses TRBV7-3 with TRBJ2-5; TRBD1 agrees at 10 bases. CDR3 length equals 16 residues. J was trimmed by 5 bases and V by 0 bases; bases with no gene match: 6. Germline V gene data show CDR1 as SGHTA and CDR2 as FQGTGA. The CDR3 nucleotides are TGTGCCAGCAGCTTAACTGGGACAGGGGCTGGGGAGACCCAGTACTTC. Protein product: CASSLTGTGAGETQYF.

The V gene is TRBV5-8, the J gene TRBJ2-3, with D perhaps TRBD2 (6 bases). V gave up 7 bases and J gave up 1 base, with 16 bases separating them. The length of the CDR3 is 15 residues. Germline CDR1 is SGHTS and CDR2 is YDEGEE. CDR3 in DNA: TGTGCCAGCTCCTCTGGGACTTTCGGCACAGATACGCAGTATTTT. This codes for CASSSGTFGTDTQYF.

The chain has TRBV11-2 and TRBJ2-6; D perhaps matches TRBD2 (6 bases). Trimming removed 4 bases from V and 1 base from J, with 17 bases in between. CDR1 SGHAT and CDR2 FQNNGV come from the germline V gene. The CDR3 runs 18 residues. In DNA, the CDR3 is TGTGCCAGCAGCTCCCTTCTCCGGGAGAAATCTGGGGCCAACGTCCTGACTTTC. Protein: CASSSLLREKSGANVLTF.

The genes are TRBV6-1 and TRBJ2-7; 7 bases align to TRBD1. The CDR3 covers 15 residues. V shed 7 bases, J shed 4 bases, and the junction held 13 bases outside the gene matches. Germline loops: CDR1 MNHNS, CDR2 SASEGT. As DNA, the CDR3 is TGTGCCAGCAACCTTGGACAGGCACGGAGGTACGAGCAGTACTTC. It is translated as CASNLGQARRYEQYF.

This rearrangement joins TRBV7-2 to TRBJ2-1; D remains ambiguous. CDR1 SGHTA and CDR2 FQGNSA come from the germline V gene. CDR3 size: 16 residues. Trimming took 5 bases from V and 4 from J, leaving 18 bases between them. CDR3 amino acids: CASSQSGSQVYNEQFF. CDR3 DNA sequence: TGTGCCAGCAGCCAATCCGGGTCCCAAGTTTACAATGAGCAGTTCTTC.

With respect to this clone: Additional DNA sequences in this sample encode the identical CDR3. This rearrangement joins TRBV29-1 to TRBJ2-7; TRBD2 agrees at 7 bases. CDR1 and CDR2 from the germline V gene are SQVTM and ANQGSEA. With 4 bases clipped from V and 1 base from J, the junction kept 1 base outside the gene matches. This CDR3 comprises 12 residues. CDR3 residues: CSVVRGSYEQYF. The CDR3 coding sequence is TGCAGCGTTGTGCGGGGGTCCTACGAGCAGTACTTC.

Of note for this clone: This specimen includes other DNA sequences encoding the same CDR3. V gene TRBV9 combines with J gene TRBJ2-7; 11 bases line up with TRBD2. The CDR3 loop spans 15 amino acids. Unmatched junction bases numbered 5, after V lost 2 bases and J lost 4 bases. Germline V CDR1 and CDR2: SGDLS, YYNGEE. CDR3 loop: CASSVGLAENYEQYF. The CDR3 DNA reads TGTGCCAGCAGCGTGGGACTAGCGGAGAATTACGAGCAGTACTTC.

The CDR3 reads CASSPGTDLEQYF. CDR3 in DNA: TGTGCCAGCAGCCCAGGGACCGACCTCGAGCAGTACTTC. The chain carries TRBV7-6 and TRBJ2-7; D is perhaps TRBD1 or TRBD2 (5 bases each). This CDR3 comprises 13 residues. Trimming cost V 5 bases and J 6 bases, with 14 bases left between them. Germline-derived CDR1 and CDR2 are SGHVS and FNYEAQ.

Of note for this clone: This sample also contains other DNA sequences that code for the same CDR3. The chain carries TRBV18 and TRBJ1-2; D is ambiguous. Germline CDR1 and CDR2: KGHSH and LQKENI. There are 11 residues in the CDR3. Trimming cost V 1 base and J 8 bases, with 5 bases left between them. The CDR3 coding sequence is TGTGCCAGCTCACCACAGAACGGCTACACCTTC. The encoded protein is CASSPQNGYTF.

For this clone: The sample has other DNA sequences that encode this CDR3 too. The rearrangement joins TRBV5-4 to TRBJ1-1; D gene unclear. The germline CDR1 and CDR2 sequences are SGHNT and YYREEE (reference sequence). The germline V and J ends were trimmed by 1 base and 1 base, with 8 bases remaining between them. The CDR3 contains 14 residues. The CDR3 spells CASSLYGPNTEAFF. In DNA form, the CDR3 reads TGTGCCAGCAGCTTGTACGGACCGAACACTGAAGCTTTCTTT.

This rearrangement joins TRBV5-1 to TRBJ1-1, with TRBD1 identical over 8 bases. The CDR3 runs 14 residues. CDR1 SGHRS and CDR2 YFSETQ come from the germline V gene. The J segment lost 11 bases and the V segment lost 4 bases, leaving 13 bases of the junction unmatched. CDR3 DNA sequence: TGCGCCAGCAGCGCCGACAGGGGAGGATTGGGTGCTTTCTTT. It encodes CASSADRGGLGAFF.

The rearrangement uses TRBV7-8 and TRBJ1-5; D may be TRBD1 (6 bases). This CDR3 has 18 residues. The V gene lost 0 bases and the J gene lost 2 bases, with 17 bases spanning the gap. Germline loops: CDR1 SGHVS, CDR2 FQNEAQ. CDR3 amino acids: CASSLAGERGLRNQPQHF. The DNA for the CDR3 is TGTGCCAGCAGCTTAGCGGGGGAGAGGGGGTTGCGCAATCAGCCCCAGCATTTT.

The chain carries TRBV18 and TRBJ2-3; possibly TRBD2 for D (5 bases). Trimming removed 6 bases at V and 3 bases at J, with 22 bases between. The germline V gene has CDR1 KGHSH and CDR2 LQKENI. This CDR3 contains 17 residues. The CDR3 loop is CASSPMSLASVTDTQYF. The CDR3 coding sequence is TGTGCCAGCTCTCCCATGTCGCTAGCTTCGGTTACAGATACGCAGTATTTT.

The rearrangement joins TRBV6-6 to TRBJ2-3, with 8 positions matching TRBD1. The CDR3 runs 15 residues. From germline, CDR1 is MNHNY and CDR2 SVGAGI (reference sequence). With V trimmed by 6 bases and J by 0 bases, 5 bases remained unmatched. In DNA form, the CDR3 reads TGTGCCAGCAGCGGTCAGGGGGCCAGCACAGATACGCAGTATTTT. Its translation: CASSGQGASTDTQYF.

This clone is a singleton in its sample. The chain uses TRBV27 and TRBJ2-1; D is possibly TRBD1 or TRBD2 (5 bases each). V was cut by 3 bases and J by 0 bases, with 9 bases left in between. The germline V gene encodes CDR1 MNHEY and CDR2 SMNVEV (reference sequence). This CDR3 contains 15 residues. This CDR3 reads CASSFGGVSYNEQFF. Written as DNA, the CDR3 is TGTGCCAGCAGTTTTGGGGGTGTCTCCTACAATGAGCAGTTCTTC.

The V gene is TRBV27, the J gene TRBJ2-1; TRBD1 matches 7 bases. Germline V gene data show CDR1 as MNHEY and CDR2 as SMNVEV (reference sequence). The CDR3 spans 18 residues. V lost 0 bases and J lost 8; bases outside the gene matches: 16. The CDR3 DNA reads as TGTGCCAGCAGTTTATCGCCCGTGAGGGGGCGCGGTAACGATGAGCAGTTCTTC. As protein: CASSLSPVRGRGNDEQFF.

This clone appeared a single time. This same CDR3 is encoded by further DNA sequences in the sample. This sequence joins TRBV20-1 and TRBJ2-1, with D hard to call. The CDR3 covers 10 residues. Trimming cost V 6 bases and J 7 bases, with 7 bases left between them. The germline CDR1 and CDR2 sequences are DFQATT and SNEGSKA (reference sequence). CDR3 DNA: TGCAGTGCCTCGAGGAATGAGCAGTTCTTC. This translates into CSASRNEQFF.

This clone was observed once. The rearrangement joins TRBV2 to TRBJ2-1; D unresolved. The germline V and J ends were trimmed by 3 bases and 4 bases, with 16 bases remaining between them. This CDR3 contains 16 residues. The germline gives CDR1 SNHLY, CDR2 FYNNEI. CDR3 in amino acids: CASSDSLVPQYNEQFF. CDR3 bases: TGTGCCAGCAGTGATTCCCTAGTACCCCAATACAATGAGCAGTTCTTC.

The chain combines TRBV18 with TRBJ2-2; TRBD1 matches at 7 bases. The CDR3 is 16 amino acids. Germline assignment: CDR1 KGHSH and CDR2 LQKENI. The ends lost 3 bases at V and 5 bases at J; junction bases unmatched: 9. The CDR3 DNA is TGTGCCAGCTCACCGGACAGGCCCTCGCGGACCGGGGAGCTGTTTTTT. Amino acid sequence: CASSPDRPSRTGELFF.